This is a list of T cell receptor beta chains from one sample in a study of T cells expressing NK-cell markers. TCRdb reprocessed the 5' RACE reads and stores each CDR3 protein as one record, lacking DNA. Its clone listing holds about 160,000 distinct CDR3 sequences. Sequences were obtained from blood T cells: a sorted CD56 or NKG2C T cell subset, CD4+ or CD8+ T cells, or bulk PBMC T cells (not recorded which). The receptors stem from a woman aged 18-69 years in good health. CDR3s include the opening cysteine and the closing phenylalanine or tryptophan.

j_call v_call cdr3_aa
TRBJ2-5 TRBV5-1 CASSLEPPGSTQYF
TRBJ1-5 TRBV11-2 CASSLVWLRQKANQPQHF
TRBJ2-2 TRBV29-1 CSVGGGFRTGELFF
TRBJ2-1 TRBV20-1 CSARAPGNSYNEQFF
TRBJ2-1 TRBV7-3 CASSKRTSGVSSYNEQFF
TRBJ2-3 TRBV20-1 CSAPGTDTQYF
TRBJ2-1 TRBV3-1 CASSTVAFAYNEQFF
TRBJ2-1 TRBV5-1 CASSTPPGQINNEQFF
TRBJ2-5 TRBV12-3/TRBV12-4 CASSRSGALDKTQYF
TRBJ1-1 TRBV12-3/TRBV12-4 CASRRPPEAFF
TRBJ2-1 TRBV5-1 CASSLKRENNEQFF
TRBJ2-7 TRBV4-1 CASSQVGFRTGGDEQYF
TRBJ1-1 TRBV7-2 CASSPRMDTEAFF
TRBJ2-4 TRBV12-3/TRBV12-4 CASRRGGAKNIQYF
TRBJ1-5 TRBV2 CASSGQGAKQPQHF
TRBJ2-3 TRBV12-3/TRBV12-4 CASGTSGRSSTDTQYF
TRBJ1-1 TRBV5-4 CAITGGQPNTEAFF
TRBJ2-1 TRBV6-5 CASSSRGSYNEQFF
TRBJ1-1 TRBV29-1 CSVGRGGMNTEAFF
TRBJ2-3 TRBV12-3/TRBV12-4 CASSQKKGTDTQYF
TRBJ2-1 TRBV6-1 CASSEKTLYGTRGPGEQFF
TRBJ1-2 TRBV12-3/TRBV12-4 CASSPPGQGTSTDGYTF
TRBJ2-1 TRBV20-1 CSARGGQGVYNEQFF
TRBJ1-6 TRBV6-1 CASNRADSPLHF
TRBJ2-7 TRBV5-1 CASRTDAGYEQYF